One and the same sample provided the 18 T cell receptor beta chains below, sequenced in a study of blood T cell repertoires in COVID-19. Repertoires were generated with immunoSEQ multiplex PCR, while TCRdb's copy carries only in-frame clones and drops some. This sample yields about 110,000 clones, of which less than 75% are seen a single time; about 1.8% belongs to the top ten. The sequencing sample was made of peripheral blood. The receptors shown here come from a woman aged 40 to 50 with acute or convalescent COVID-19.

The rearrangement uses TRBV7-8 and TRBJ2-5, with D unresolved. The CDR3 runs 12 residues. V lost 5 bases, J lost 5 bases, and 9 bases lay in between. Germline CDR1 SGHVS, CDR2 FQNEAQ. This CDR3 reads CASSRPPETQYF. CDR3 coding DNA: TGTGCCAGCAGCCGACCTCCGGAGACCCAGTACTTC.

V and J are TRBV3-1 (or the pseudogene TRBV3-2) and TRBJ1-5, with TRBD1 identical over 12 bases. The CDR3 loop spans 22 amino acids. The ends lost 0 bases at V and 4 bases at J; junction bases unmatched: 19. Looked up from germline, CDR1 is LGHDT and CDR2 is YNNKEL (reference sequence). The CDR3 coding sequence is TGTGCCAGCAGCCAAGAGGGGGGACAGGGGGCTACGTTGGTAGTCGGTAATCAGCCCCAGCATTTT. This gives the protein CASSQEGGQGATLVVGNQPQHF.

Only a few counts were recorded for this clone. This rearrangement joins TRBV3-1 (or the pseudogene TRBV3-2) to TRBJ1-5, with 9 bases fitting TRBD1. Germline CDR1 is LGHDT and CDR2 is YNNKEL (reference sequence). Trimming cost V 6 bases and J 4 bases; bases outside gene matches: 1. This CDR3 region has 13 residues. This CDR3 reads CASSGQGNQPQHF. CDR3 coding DNA: TGTGCCAGCAGTGGACAGGGGAATCAGCCCCAGCATTTT.

The V and J genes are TRBV6-5 and TRBJ1-2; 8 bases fit TRBD1. After removal of 6 bases from V and 8 bases from J, the junction contained 11 bases not matched to a gene. Germline loops: CDR1 MNHEY, CDR2 SVGAGI. The CDR3 is made up of 14 amino acids. CDR3 loop: CASSLPGTGGGYTF. The CDR3 DNA reads as TGTGCCAGCAGCCTCCCCGGGACAGGCGGCGGCTACACCTTC.

The V and J genes are TRBV29-1 and TRBJ2-1; 8 bases line up with TRBD1. The germline V gene encodes CDR1 SQVTM and CDR2 ANQGSEA. This CDR3 is built from 15 residues. V dropped 7 bases and J dropped 0; count of bases not matched to a gene: 8. CDR3 loop: CSALGQASSYNEQFF. In DNA form, the CDR3 reads TGCAGCGCCTTGGGACAGGCGAGCTCCTACAATGAGCAGTTCTTC.

This clone was detected only once. V is TRBV7-2 and J is TRBJ1-1, with no clear D. Germline loops: CDR1 SGHTA, CDR2 FQGNSA. The CDR3 has 13 residues. V lost 6 bases and J lost 7, with 15 bases in between. In DNA, the CDR3 is TGTGCCAGCAGTCCCCGCACATTTGGTGAAGCTTTCTTT. Its translation: CASSPRTFGEAFF.

The chain joins TRBV11-2 to TRBJ2-7; 7 bases fit TRBD1. The CDR3 is 13 amino acids. V was clipped by 4 bases and J by 3 bases; unmatched bases: 3. CDR1 is SGHAT, CDR2 FQNNGV, per germline. This CDR3 is CASSWTGSYEQYF. The CDR3 DNA reads TGTGCCAGCAGCTGGACAGGAAGCTACGAGCAGTACTTC.

The V gene is TRBV29-1, the J gene TRBJ1-2; 7 bases agree with TRBD1. CDR3 length equals 12 residues. V lost 7 bases and J lost 8; bases outside the gene matches: 10. Germline V gives CDR1 SQVTM, CDR2 ANQGSEA. CDR3 in amino acids: CSATQTGEGYTF. CDR3 nucleotide sequence: TGCAGCGCGACACAAACAGGGGAAGGCTACACCTTC.

This chain connects TRBV12-3 or TRBV12-4 to TRBJ2-7, with D uncertain. Trimming pared 6 bases from V and 3 bases from J, leaving 9 bases between. The CDR3 runs to 12 residues. The CDR3 reads CASSTNLYEQYF. CDR3 DNA sequence: TGTGCCAGCAGCACAAACCTCTACGAGCAGTACTTC.

The J gene is TRBJ2-5, the V gene TRBV7-9, with 9 bases lining up with TRBD2. V shed 4 bases and J 6 bases; nucleotides not matched to a gene: 9. In germline, CDR1 is SEHNR, CDR2 FQNEAQ (reference sequence). The CDR3 contains 15 residues. CDR3 sequence (DNA): TGTGCCAGCAGCTCCCTAGCGGGGCGTATGCAGACCCAGTACTTC. Its translation: CASSSLAGRMQTQYF.

The chain has TRBV7-2 and TRBJ2-7; 7 bases line up with TRBD1. The germline V gene has CDR1 SGHTA and CDR2 FQGNSA. This CDR3 is 15 amino acids long. The J segment lost 2 bases and the V segment lost 8 bases, leaving 12 bases of the junction unmatched. The chain's CDR3 is CASQRDSLSPYEQYF. The CDR3 nucleotides are TGTGCCAGCCAGAGGGACAGCCTCAGTCCCTACGAGCAGTACTTC.

The chain uses TRBV7-3 and TRBJ2-1; TRBD2 matches 8 bases. V dropped 6 bases and J dropped 0; count of bases not matched to a gene: 4. This CDR3 is 15 amino acids long. Per the germline V gene, CDR1 is SGHTA and CDR2 is FQGTGA. The CDR3 loop is CASSDRGGSYNEQFF. The CDR3 DNA reads TGTGCCAGCAGTGACCGGGGGGGCTCCTACAATGAGCAGTTCTTC.

The gene calls are TRBV28 and TRBJ1-1, with 9 bases lining up with TRBD1. Looked up from germline, CDR1 is MDHEN and CDR2 is SYDVKM. Trimming removed 4 bases from V and 3 bases from J; junction bases left unmatched: 9. The CDR3 sequence is 16 residues long. CDR3 DNA sequence: TGTGCCAGCAGTTATAACAGGGGGCCTCCTTACACTGAAGCTTTCTTT. Its protein product is CASSYNRGPPYTEAFF.

This chain connects TRBV5-4 to TRBJ2-1; the match to TRBD2 covers 7 bases. Germline trimming cut 6 bases from V and 0 bases from J; bases unmatched to any gene: 12. Looked up from germline, CDR1 is SGHNT and CDR2 is YYREEE (reference sequence). The CDR3 is 17 residues long. The CDR3 sequence: CASTPGRGGTSYNEQFF. The CDR3 DNA reads as TGTGCCAGCACCCCTGGGAGGGGAGGGACCTCCTACAATGAGCAGTTCTTC.

The J gene is TRBJ1-5, the V gene TRBV7-4; D is ambiguous. This CDR3 is 15 amino acids long. From germline, CDR1 is SGHVT and CDR2 SQSDAQ. V lost 5 bases, J lost 5 bases, and 16 bases lay in between. The CDR3 sequence is CASSVEASSDQPQHF. Here the CDR3 DNA reads TGTGCCAGCAGCGTCGAAGCGTCATCGGATCAGCCCCAGCATTTT.

The rearrangement links TRBV7-2 to TRBJ2-5; tentative D call: TRBD2 (7 bases). This CDR3 has 14 amino acids. The germline CDR1 and CDR2 sequences are SGHTA and FQGNSA. V lost 7 bases to trimming and J lost 4 bases, with 16 bases between them. In DNA, the CDR3 is TGTGCCAGCACCGGACGGGCGGGGGCAGAGACCCAGTACTTC. Translating gives CASTGRAGAETQYF.

This chain connects TRBV18 to TRBJ1-2, with 8 positions matching TRBD1. Germline V lookup: CDR1 KGHSH, CDR2 LQKENI. The CDR3 covers 15 residues. After removal of 1 base from V and 8 bases from J, the junction contained 9 bases not matched to a gene. The CDR3 here is CASSPQAGGKEGYTF. The CDR3 nucleotides are TGTGCCAGCTCACCACAGGCAGGGGGCAAGGAGGGCTACACCTTC. Together with reference TRBV18 and TRBJ1-2, the CDR3 gives the full variable domain: NAGVMQNPRHLVRRRGQEARLRCSPMKGHSHVYWYRQLPEEGLKFMVYLQKENIIDESGMPKERFSAEFPKEGPSILRIQQVVRGDSAAYFCASSPQAGGKEGYTFGSGTRLTVV.

This clone came up a few times. Here the CDR3 DNA reads TGTGCCAGTAGAAGGGGCACTGAAGCTTTCTTT. Its protein product is CASRRGTEAFF. The rearrangement links TRBV19 to TRBJ1-1; the D gene is possibly TRBD1 (5 bases). There are 11 residues in the CDR3. V lost 6 bases and J lost 4, with 6 bases in between. Germline V gene sequence: CDR1 LNHDA, CDR2 SQIVND (reference sequence).